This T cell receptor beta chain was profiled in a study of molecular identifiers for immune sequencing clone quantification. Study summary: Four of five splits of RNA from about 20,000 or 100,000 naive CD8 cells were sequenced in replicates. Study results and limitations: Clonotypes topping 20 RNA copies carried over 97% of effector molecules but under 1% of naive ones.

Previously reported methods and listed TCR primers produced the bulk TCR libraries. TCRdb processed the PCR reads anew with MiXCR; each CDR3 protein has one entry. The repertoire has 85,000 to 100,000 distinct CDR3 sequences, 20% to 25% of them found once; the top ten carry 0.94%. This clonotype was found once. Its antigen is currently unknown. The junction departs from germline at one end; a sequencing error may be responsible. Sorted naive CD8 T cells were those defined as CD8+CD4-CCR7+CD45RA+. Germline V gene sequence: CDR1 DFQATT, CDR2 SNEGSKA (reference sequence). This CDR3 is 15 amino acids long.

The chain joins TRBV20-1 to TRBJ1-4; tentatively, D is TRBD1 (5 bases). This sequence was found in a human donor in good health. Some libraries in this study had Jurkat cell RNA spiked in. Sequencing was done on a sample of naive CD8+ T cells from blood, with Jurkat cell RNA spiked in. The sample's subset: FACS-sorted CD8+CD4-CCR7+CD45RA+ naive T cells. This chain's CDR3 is CSAGDAQGTNEKLFF. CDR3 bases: TGCAGTGCTGGAGATGCGCAGGGCACTAATGAAAAACTGTTTTTT.